This record covers a single T cell receptor beta chain. What it binds is not known. Each specimen consisted of about 0.85-10 million cryopreserved PBMC prior to extraction of DNA. The data originate from a study of long-term antiretroviral therapy in people with HIV. Study-wide context: It was about a decade before the 2015 immediate-ART recommendation that the earliest samples were taken.

Notes on the study in general: Blood in the study was drawn between the mid-2000s and the late 2010s, possibly under older ART regimens, which may be less effective than current ones.

Investigators performed immunoSEQ version v3.0 at survey level. Measured with immunoSEQ multiplex PCR; TCRdb has only the in-frame clones, and not every one. The sample records about 32,000 clones, about 82% being singletons. Sequenced here: unsorted PBMCs, sampled about 3.5 years after starting antiretroviral therapy. The TCR originated in a man in his late teens or twenties with HIV.

The CDR3 spells CASSLQERSYEQYF. The CDR3 DNA reads as TGTGCCAGCAGCTTACAGGAGCGCTCCTACGAGCAGTACTTC. The chain recombines TRBV7-9 with TRBJ2-7; D gene unclear. Looked up from germline, CDR1 is SEHNR and CDR2 is FQNEAQ (reference sequence). The CDR3 runs to 14 residues. V was trimmed by 2 bases and J by 0 bases, leaving 8 bases between them.